The 28 T cell receptor beta chains below were found in one sample sequenced in a study of human T cells and chemical hapten exposure. TCRdb passed the RACE reads through MiXCR, listing each CDR3 protein once. The sample gives 30,000 or so distinct CDR3 sequences, 7.4% of which show up once; roughly 10% is in the top ten. Time point meaning: healthy volunteer bleed at 2 weeks. Researchers extracted total RNA from unfractionated whole blood. Sequencing was performed on whole blood. The receptors here all came from a human donor in good health. Some clones in this sample may be carry-over from other donors' samples.

The gene calls are TRBV10-3 and TRBJ2-1, with D unresolved. V gave up 4 bases and J gave up 5 bases, with 12 bases separating them. Germline values: CDR1 ENHRY, CDR2 SYGVKD. The CDR3 loop spans 14 amino acids. For the CDR3, the DNA is TGTGCCATCAGTGTAAATTCCCGAAACAATGAGCAGTTCTTC. It codes for CAISVNSRNNEQFF.

With regard to this clonotype: Mismatch with germline at one junction end may stem from a read error. This chain joins TRBV12-3 or TRBV12-4 and TRBJ2-7; a possible D gene is TRBD1 (5 bases). There are 13 residues in the CDR3. CDR3: CASRLDSSDEQYF. DNA of the CDR3: TGTGCCAGCAGGCTCGACAGCTCCGACGAGCAGTACTTC.

This clonotype came up many times. This sequence joins TRBV18 and TRBJ1-1; 8 bases align to TRBD1. V trimming: 4 bases; J trimming: 3 bases; junction bases outside the gene matches: 7. Germline values: CDR1 KGHSH, CDR2 LQKENI. The CDR3 is 15 residues long. DNA for the CDR3: TGTGCCAGCTCACAAACTCCGGGACAGGACACTGAAGCTTTCTTT. This encodes CASSQTPGQDTEAFF.

The chain recombines TRBV5-6 with TRBJ1-1; no clear D. CDR3 size: 14 residues. With 0 bases removed from V and 6 bases from J, the gap between germline ends came to 12 bases. Per germline, CDR1 SGHDT and CDR2 YYEEEE. The CDR3 region has the DNA TGTGCCAGCAGCTTGGCGGGAAGTGGCCCTGAAGCTTTCTTT. It yields the protein CASSLAGSGPEAFF.

In this sample, this clonotype turned up a few times. The genes are TRBV12-3 or TRBV12-4 and TRBJ1-5; a possible D gene is TRBD1 (6 bases). This CDR3 comprises 15 residues. V lost 6 bases and J lost 6, with 18 bases in between. DNA of the CDR3: TGTGCCAGCAGGGGCTCGCCAGGGGCTGGTCAGCCCCAGCATTTT. Translation: CASRGSPGAGQPQHF.

This clonotype was found many times. The chain has TRBV29-1 and TRBJ2-7, with 7 bases that match TRBD2. This CDR3 region has 13 residues. CDR1 is SQVTM, CDR2 ANQGSEA, per germline. J lost 2 bases, V lost 6 bases, and 7 bases had no gene match. The CDR3 sequence: CSVGTTTTYEQYF. Here the CDR3 DNA reads TGCAGCGTAGGGACTACCACTACCTACGAGCAGTACTTC.

This clonotype was found a few times. The V and J genes are TRBV6-5 and TRBJ2-3; a weak D match, TRBD2 (6 bases). V lost 3 bases and J lost 0, with 22 bases in between. CDR1 is MNHEY, CDR2 SVGAGI, per germline. The CDR3 loop spans 19 amino acids. CDR3 sequence: CASSYILGGRGSSTDTQYF. CDR3 in DNA: TGTGCCAGCAGTTATATATTGGGGGGACGGGGATCAAGCACAGATACGCAGTATTTT.

This clonotype was detected ten times or more. The J gene is TRBJ1-3, the V gene TRBV12-3 or TRBV12-4; possibly TRBD1 for D (5 bases). Deletions cut 5 bases from V and 7 bases from J, with 12 bases between. This CDR3 comprises 13 residues. The DNA for the CDR3 is TGTGCCAGCAGTCCGGGACGGCCGAACACCATATATTTT. Its translation is CASSPGRPNTIYF.

This clonotype was found many times. The chain carries TRBV13 and TRBJ2-2; 9 bases line up with TRBD1. Trimming took 0 bases from V and 7 from J; bases not matched to a gene: 3. Germline V gives CDR1 PRHDT, CDR2 FYEKMQ (reference sequence). The CDR3 contains 15 residues. Here the CDR3 reads CASSLGQGANGELFF. The CDR3 region has the DNA TGTGCCAGCAGCTTAGGACAGGGGGCGAACGGGGAGCTGTTTTTT.

This clonotype was counted many times. The J gene is TRBJ1-1, the V gene TRBV12-3 or TRBV12-4; no firm D call. The CDR3 consists of 13 residues. Trimming cost V 5 bases and J 5 bases, with 12 bases left between them. Here the CDR3 reads CASSLLSRTEAFF. In nucleotides, the CDR3 is TGTGCCAGCAGTCTCCTATCACGAACTGAAGCTTTCTTT.

This clonotype was counted only a few times. The chain links TRBV7-9 to TRBJ1-2; possibly TRBD1 for D (5 bases). The length of the CDR3 is 14 residues. Germline values: CDR1 SEHNR, CDR2 FQNEAQ (reference sequence). Trimming removed 2 bases at V and 2 bases at J, with 9 bases between. DNA for the CDR3: TGTGCCAGCAGCTTACAGGGATGGAACTATGGCTACACCTTC. Its protein product is CASSLQGWNYGYTF. Supplemented by reference TRBV7-9 and TRBJ1-2, the full variable domain reads DTGVSQNPRHKITKRGQNVTFRCDPISEHNRLYWYRQTLGQGPEFLTYFQNEAQLEKSRLLSDRFSAERPKGSFSTLEIQRTEQGDSAMYLCASSLQGWNYGYTFGSGTRLTVV.

Many counts were recorded for this clonotype. CDR3 region: CAISVRQGAGQPQHF. The CDR3 DNA is TGTGCCATCAGTGTGAGGCAGGGGGCCGGTCAGCCCCAGCATTTT. The chain combines TRBV10-3 with TRBJ1-5; 8 bases are a match to TRBD1. This CDR3 is built from 15 residues. V was pared by 4 bases and J by 6 bases, with 8 bases of the junction left unmatched. Germline CDR1 reads ENHRY; CDR2 reads SYGVKD.

The chain uses TRBV6-5 and TRBJ2-7, with TRBD1 identical over 7 bases. V lost 2 bases to trimming and J lost 2 bases; unmatched junction nucleotides: 3. This CDR3 comprises 14 residues. Germline V gene data show CDR1 as MNHEY and CDR2 as SVGAGI. The CDR3 coding sequence is TGTGCCAGCAGTTACGTGGGACAGACCTACGAGCAGTACTTC. Its translation is CASSYVGQTYEQYF.

In this sample, this clonotype turned up many times. V usage is TRBV2 and J usage is TRBJ1-5; D may be TRBD1 (5 bases). V was trimmed by 5 bases and J by 7 bases, leaving 12 bases between them. Germline-derived CDR1 and CDR2 are SNHLY and FYNNEI. The CDR3 totals 13 residues. The CDR3 region has the DNA TGTGCCAGCAGTCTCAGCCAGGGCCAGCCCCAGCATTTT. Protein product: CASSLSQGQPQHF.

In its sample, this clonotype was seen many times. The V and J genes are TRBV29-1 and TRBJ2-5; D is possibly TRBD2 (5 bases). The germline CDR1 and CDR2 sequences are SQVTM and ANQGSEA. V was cut by 7 bases and J by 2 bases, with 14 bases left in between. CDR3 length equals 13 residues. CDR3 sequence (DNA): TGCAGCGCCGGAGAAAGCGGTCAAGAGACCCAGTACTTC. Translated: CSAGESGQETQYF.

The rearrangement joins TRBV7-2 to TRBJ2-4; 7 bases align to TRBD1. The germline gives CDR1 SGHTA, CDR2 FQGNSA. The CDR3 is 15 amino acids. Trimming removed 1 base from V and 7 bases from J; junction bases left unmatched: 7. CDR3 loop: CASSLVAGGGNIQYF. The DNA of the CDR3 is TGTGCCAGCAGCTTAGTAGCAGGGGGTGGGAACATTCAGTACTTC.

The chain recombines TRBV29-1 with TRBJ2-4; 8 nucleotides line up with TRBD2. The CDR3 covers 14 residues. The V gene's germline CDR1 is SQVTM and CDR2 ANQGSEA. Trimming removed 6 bases from V and 8 bases from J; junction bases left unmatched: 12. DNA for the CDR3: TGCAGCGTGAAGGGAAGCGGGAGTGGGTACATTCAGTACTTC. This encodes CSVKGSGSGYIQYF.

The chain employs TRBV6-5 and TRBJ2-2; no clear D gene. The germline V gene has CDR1 MNHEY and CDR2 SVGAGI. V lost 5 bases and J 5 bases, leaving 3 bases between the germline ends. The CDR3 extends over 11 amino acids. CDR3 loop: CASSRTGELFF. In DNA form, the CDR3 reads TGTGCCAGCAGTAGAACCGGGGAGCTGTTTTTT.

Regarding this clonotype: A much larger clonotype is one base distant, so this may be a read error. This chain connects TRBV28 to TRBJ2-7, with a weak D call TRBD2 (5 bases). The CDR3 extends over 13 amino acids. Germline lookup yields CDR1 MDHEN and CDR2 SYDVKM. The CDR3 DNA reads TGTGCCAGCACAGTGCCGGGAAACTACGAGCGGTACTTC. This sequence encodes CASTVPGNYERYF. The full variable domain, with the rest looked up from reference TRBV28 and TRBJ2-7, is DVKVTQSSRYLVKRTGEKVFLECVQDMDHENMFWYRQDPGLGLRLIYFSYDVKMKEKGDIPEGYSVSREKKERFSLILESASTNQTSMYLCASTVPGNYERYFGPGTRLTVT.

This clonotype was seen repeatedly, ten times or more. The chain employs TRBV5-1 and TRBJ1-1; TRBD1 matches 8 bases. V lost 2 bases and J lost 6; bases outside the gene matches: 6. The germline gives CDR1 SGHRS, CDR2 YFSETQ. The length of the CDR3 is 14 residues. The CDR3 here is CASSFRTGSPEAFF. CDR3 DNA sequence: TGCGCCAGCAGCTTCCGGACAGGGAGTCCTGAAGCTTTCTTT.

This clonotype was counted ten times or more. CDR3 nucleotide sequence: TGCGCCAGCAGGGACACGAACACTGAAGCTTTCTTT. It specifies CASRDTNTEAFF. The V and J genes are TRBV10-1 and TRBJ1-1, with D maybe TRBD1 (5 bases). The CDR3 has 12 residues. Germline V gives CDR1 WNHNN, CDR2 SYGVQD (reference sequence). V lost 6 bases and J lost 1, with 6 bases in between.

This clonotype was recorded at least ten times. The chain carries TRBV6-2 or TRBV6-3 and TRBJ2-5; D unclear. CDR3 length equals 12 residues. Trimming pared 6 bases from V and 3 bases from J, leaving 8 bases between. Germline assignment: CDR1 MNHEY and CDR2 SVGEGT. CDR3 sequence (DNA): TGTGCCAGCAGGTCAGATGAAGAGACCCAGTACTTC. This gives the protein CASRSDEETQYF.

This clonotype was found a few times. This chain connects TRBV5-1 to TRBJ2-1; D may be TRBD1 (5 bases). CDR1 and CDR2 from the germline V gene are SGHRS and YFSETQ. The germline V and J ends were trimmed by 0 bases and 4 bases, with 14 bases remaining between them. The length of the CDR3 is 16 residues. The CDR3 loop reads CASSLEGARSYNEQFF. The CDR3 coding sequence is TGCGCCAGCAGCTTGGAAGGGGCCAGGAGTTACAATGAGCAGTTCTTC.

The chain couples TRBV5-1 to TRBJ2-1, with 12 bases lining up with TRBD2. The V gene's germline CDR1 is SGHRS and CDR2 YFSETQ. After removal of 4 bases from V and 4 bases from J, the junction contained 6 bases not matched to a gene. The CDR3 has 16 amino acids. The CDR3 DNA sequence: TGCGCCAGCAGCCCGTCGACTAGCGGGAGTTACAATGAGCAGTTCTTC. As protein: CASSPSTSGSYNEQFF.

The table lists this clonotype with many counts. CDR3 sequence: CASSESSGSVDTQYF. DNA for the CDR3: TGTGCCAGCAGTGAATCTAGCGGGAGTGTGGATACGCAGTATTTT. The chain links TRBV6-1 to TRBJ2-3; 10 bases align to TRBD2. This CDR3 comprises 15 residues. The V segment lost 2 bases and the J segment 6 bases; nucleotides outside the gene matches: 5. Germline CDR1 reads MNHNS; CDR2 reads SASEGT.

This clonotype was detected a few times. The chain has TRBV7-9 and TRBJ2-7, with 10 bases matching TRBD1. The CDR3 loop spans 13 amino acids. The V segment lost 5 bases and the J segment 6 bases; nucleotides outside the gene matches: 4. Germline lookup yields CDR1 SEHNR and CDR2 FQNEAQ (reference sequence). The CDR3 sequence: CASSRRDRGEQYF. CDR3 DNA sequence: TGTGCCAGCAGCCGACGGGACAGGGGCGAGCAGTACTTC.

This chain uses TRBV30 with TRBJ1-2, with no clear D. The V end lost 1 base, the J end lost 4 bases, and 13 bases lay between the germline ends. Per the germline V gene, CDR1 is GTSNPN and CDR2 is SVGIG (reference sequence). This CDR3 region has 14 residues. For the CDR3, the DNA is TGTGCCTGGAGTGGTACAAGGGAATTCTATGGCTACACCTTC. Translation gives CAWSGTREFYGYTF.

The gene calls are TRBV20-1 and TRBJ2-3; TRBD2 matches 9 bases. CDR1 and CDR2 from the germline V gene are DFQATT and SNEGSKA (reference sequence). The CDR3 has 14 amino acids. The V gene end was trimmed by 2 bases and the J gene end by 4 bases; junction bases not matched to a gene: 4. This CDR3 is CSARPSGKADTQYF. CDR3 DNA: TGCAGTGCTAGACCTAGCGGGAAGGCAGATACGCAGTATTTT.